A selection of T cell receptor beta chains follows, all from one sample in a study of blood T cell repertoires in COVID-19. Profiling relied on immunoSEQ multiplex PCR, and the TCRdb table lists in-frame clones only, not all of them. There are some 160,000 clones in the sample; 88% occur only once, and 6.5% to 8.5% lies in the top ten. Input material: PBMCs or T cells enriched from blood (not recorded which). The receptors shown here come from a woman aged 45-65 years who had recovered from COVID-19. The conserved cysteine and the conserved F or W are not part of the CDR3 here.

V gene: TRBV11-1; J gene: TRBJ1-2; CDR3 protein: ASSSQGSRGGYT
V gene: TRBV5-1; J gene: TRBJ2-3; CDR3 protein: ASSLGSGGATDTQY
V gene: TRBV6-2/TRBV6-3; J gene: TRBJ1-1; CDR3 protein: ASSLTWNTEAF
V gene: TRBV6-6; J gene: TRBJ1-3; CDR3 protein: ASSNSGNTIY
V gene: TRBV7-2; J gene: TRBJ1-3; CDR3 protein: ASSLARGAGNTIY
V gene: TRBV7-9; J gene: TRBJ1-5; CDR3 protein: ASSLGDRGNQPQH
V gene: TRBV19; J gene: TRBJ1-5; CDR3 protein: ASSKSGKVAQPQH
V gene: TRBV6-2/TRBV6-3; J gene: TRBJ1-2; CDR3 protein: ASSYDSRSYGYT
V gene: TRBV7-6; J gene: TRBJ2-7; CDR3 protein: ASSFNSGTGFDEQY
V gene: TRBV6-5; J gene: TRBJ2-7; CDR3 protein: ASSPGTGREQY
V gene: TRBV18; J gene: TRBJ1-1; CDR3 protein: ASSPIAGTGRFMNTEAF
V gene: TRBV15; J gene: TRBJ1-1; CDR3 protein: ATSRDPRRMNTEAF
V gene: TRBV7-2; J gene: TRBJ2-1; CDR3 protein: ASSTRLAGNNEQF
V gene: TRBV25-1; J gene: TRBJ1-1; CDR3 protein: ASGLKENTEAF
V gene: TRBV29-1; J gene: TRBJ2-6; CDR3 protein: SVDEGIGNVLT
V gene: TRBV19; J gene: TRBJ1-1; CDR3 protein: ASSFQGATEAF
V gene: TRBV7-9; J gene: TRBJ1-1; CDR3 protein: ASSSDRGTTEAF
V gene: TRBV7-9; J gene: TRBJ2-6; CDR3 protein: ASSLDGSGANVLT
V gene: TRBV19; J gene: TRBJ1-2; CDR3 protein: ASSMWRTGSNYGYT
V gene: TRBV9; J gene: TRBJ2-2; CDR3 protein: ASSVVASGAGELF